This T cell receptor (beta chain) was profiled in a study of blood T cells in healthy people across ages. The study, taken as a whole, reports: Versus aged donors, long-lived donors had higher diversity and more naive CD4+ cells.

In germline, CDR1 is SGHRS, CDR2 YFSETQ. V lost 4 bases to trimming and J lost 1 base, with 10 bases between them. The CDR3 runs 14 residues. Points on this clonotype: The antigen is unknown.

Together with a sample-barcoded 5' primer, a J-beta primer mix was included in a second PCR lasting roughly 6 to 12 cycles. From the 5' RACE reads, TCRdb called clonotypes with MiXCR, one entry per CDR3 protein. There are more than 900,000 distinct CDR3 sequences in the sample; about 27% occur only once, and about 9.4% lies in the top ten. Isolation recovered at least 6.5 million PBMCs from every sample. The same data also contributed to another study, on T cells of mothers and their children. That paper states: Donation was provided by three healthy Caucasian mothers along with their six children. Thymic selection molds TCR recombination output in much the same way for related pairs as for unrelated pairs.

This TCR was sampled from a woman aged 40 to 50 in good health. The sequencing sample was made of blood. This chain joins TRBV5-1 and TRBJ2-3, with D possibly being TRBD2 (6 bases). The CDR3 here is CASSAPGGTDTQYF. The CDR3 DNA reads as TGCGCCAGCAGCGCCCCGGGGGGCACAGATACGCAGTATTTT.